Below, 2 T cell receptor beta chains from the same sample are listed, as sequenced in a study of identical twins. A single record per CDR3 protein comes from TCRdb applying MiXCR to the 5' RACE reads. The sample lists 200,000 to 300,000 distinct CDR3 sequences, approximately 7.8% occurring once. These data were also filed under a second study, of yellow fever vaccine responses in identical twins.

The specimen sequenced was CD8+ T cells sorted from blood. These receptors were collected from a woman between 18 and 29 years old in good health.

This clonotype was seen ten or more times. The gene calls are TRBV29-1 and TRBJ2-1; TRBD1 is a possible D gene (5 bases). Looked up from germline, CDR1 is SQVTM and CDR2 is ANQGSEA. The CDR3 is 17 amino acids. Trimming left V 1 base short and J 6 bases short, with 22 bases between. CDR3 in amino acids: CSVEGVGQPPYGNEQFF. For the CDR3, the DNA is TGCAGCGTTGAAGGGGTGGGGCAGCCTCCCTACGGCAATGAGCAGTTCTTC.

This clonotype has a count of ten or more. This chain links TRBV7-8 with TRBJ2-5; D gene unclear. CDR3 length: 15 amino acids. V was cut by 3 bases and J by 5 bases, with 16 bases left in between. Germline values: CDR1 SGHVS, CDR2 FQNEAQ. DNA for the CDR3: TGTGCCAGCAGCTTGGTTTTGGCGACGCGGGAGACCCAGTACTTC. This codes for CASSLVLATRETQYF.